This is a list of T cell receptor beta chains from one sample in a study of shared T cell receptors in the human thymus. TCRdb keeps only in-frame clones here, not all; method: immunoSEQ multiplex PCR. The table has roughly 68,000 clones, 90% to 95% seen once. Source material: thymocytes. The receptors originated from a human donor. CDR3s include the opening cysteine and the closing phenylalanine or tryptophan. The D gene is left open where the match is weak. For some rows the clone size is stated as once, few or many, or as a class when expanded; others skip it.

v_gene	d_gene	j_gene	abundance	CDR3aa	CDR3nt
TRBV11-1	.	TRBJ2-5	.	CASSENRKQETQYF	TGTGCCAGCAGCGAAAACAGGAAACAAGAGACCCAGTACTTC
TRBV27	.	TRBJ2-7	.	CASSLLGRGGSYEQYF	TGTGCCAGCAGTTTATTGGGCAGGGGGGGCTCCTACGAGCAGTACTTC
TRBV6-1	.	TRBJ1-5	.	CASSTPHYSNQPQHF	TGTGCCAGCAGTACTCCACACTATAGCAATCAGCCCCAGCATTTT
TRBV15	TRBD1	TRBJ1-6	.	CATSSSGTGVQPLHF	TGTGCCACCAGCAGCTCTGGGACAGGGGTGCAACCCCTCCACTTT
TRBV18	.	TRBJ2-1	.	CASSPLSDLPGGEQFF	TGTGCCAGCTCACCACTGTCGGACCTCCCCGGCGGGGAGCAGTTCTTC
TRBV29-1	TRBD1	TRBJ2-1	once	CSVEGMPGQGGLPYNEQFF	TGCAGCGTTGAGGGCATGCCGGGACAGGGGGGGTTACCCTACAATGAGCAGTTCTTC
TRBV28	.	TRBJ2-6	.	CASSLLNSTSGANVLTF	TGTGCCAGCAGTTTATTAAACAGCACCTCTGGGGCCAACGTCCTGACTTTC
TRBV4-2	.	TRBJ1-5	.	CASSQDGNGRNQPQHF	TGTGCCAGCAGCCAAGATGGTAATGGGAGGAATCAGCCCCAGCATTTT
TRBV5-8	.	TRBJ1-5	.	CASSLEGALPQHF	TGTGCCAGCAGCTTGGAGGGAGCCCTTCCCCAGCATTTT
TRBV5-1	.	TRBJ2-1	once	CASQLHPQGLRSYNEQFF	TGCGCCAGTCAACTGCATCCCCAGGGCCTACGCTCCTACAATGAGCAGTTCTTC
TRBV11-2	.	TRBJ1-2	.	CASSPWGGAGNTF	TGTGCCAGCAGCCCGTGGGGGGGCGCGGGTAACACCTTC
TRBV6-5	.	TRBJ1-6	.	CASSPRILNSPLHF	TGTGCCAGCAGCCCTCGAATATTGAATTCACCCCTCCACTTT
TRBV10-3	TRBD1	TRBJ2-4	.	CAISESFNWTGTSPKNIQYF	TGTGCCATCAGTGAGTCTTTCAATTGGACAGGTACTTCCCCGAAAAACATTCAGTACTTC
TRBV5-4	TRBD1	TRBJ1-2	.	CASSAPGQRNYGYTF	TGTGCCAGCAGCGCCCCGGGACAGCGTAACTATGGCTACACCTTC
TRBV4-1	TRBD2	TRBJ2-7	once	CASSQEGGVVVYEQYF	TGCGCCAGCAGCCAAGAGGGAGGGGTAGTCGTCTACGAGCAGTACTTC
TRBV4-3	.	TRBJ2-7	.	CASSQDKAVVGTPPNGQYF	TGCGCCAGCAGCCAAGATAAAGCGGTTGTAGGGACACCCCCTAACGGGCAGTACTTC
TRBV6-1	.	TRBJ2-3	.	CASSEMRQGTDTQYF	TGTGCCAGCAGTGAGATGAGGCAGGGCACAGATACGCAGTATTTT
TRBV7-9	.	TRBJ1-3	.	CASSPQGTGRSGNTIYF	TGTGCCAGCAGCCCCCAAGGAACAGGGCGCTCTGGAAACACCATATATTTT
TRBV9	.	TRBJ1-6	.	CASSVLESSYNSPLHF	TGTGCCAGCAGCGTATTGGAAAGCTCCTATAATTCACCCCTCCACTTT
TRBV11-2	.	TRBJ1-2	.	CASAERRSPNYGYTF	TGTGCCAGCGCCGAGCGGAGATCACCCAACTATGGCTACACCTTC
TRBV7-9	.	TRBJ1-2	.	CASSPRNADVSYGYTF	TGTGCCAGCAGCCCCAGGAACGCGGACGTTAGCTATGGCTACACCTTC
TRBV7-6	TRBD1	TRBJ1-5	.	CASSRQGQPQHF	TGTGCCAGCAGCCGACAGGGCCAGCCCCAGCATTTT
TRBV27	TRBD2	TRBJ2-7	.	CASSSRTSGGPYEQYF	TGTGCCAGCAGTTCGAGGACTAGCGGGGGACCCTACGAGCAGTACTTC
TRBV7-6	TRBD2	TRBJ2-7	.	CASSLVGGASGPSVYEQYF	TGTGCCAGCAGCTTAGTTGGTGGGGCTAGCGGGCCCTCGGTCTACGAGCAGTACTTC